This TCR beta chain appears in the sequencing data of a study of siplizumab effects on memory and regulatory T cells. Produced via immunoSEQ multiplex PCR; TCRdb's table is partial and in-frame only. The sample comprises 90,000 to 150,000 clones, just under 95% of which are singletons, and approximately 0.17% rests with the top ten. Only a few counts were recorded for this clone. Antigen unknown. CDR1 and CDR2 (germline): MDHEN, SYDVKM. This CDR3 region has 11 residues. V dropped 5 bases and J dropped 6 bases, with 7 bases sitting between them. General study findings and limits: The drug siplizumab significantly decreased the alloreactive sequences that could be traced to unstimulated CD4+ memory cells.

The TCR was taken from a human donor in good health. The chain uses TRBV28 and TRBJ1-1; no definite D call. The sequenced sample consisted of non-Treg CD4+ T cells sorted from blood. CDR3 sequence: CASSGRAEAFF. CDR3 nucleotide sequence: TGTGCCAGCAGTGGAAGGGCTGAAGCTTTCTTT.